This TCR beta chain emerged from a study of response to subunit inactivated influenza vaccine. The CDR3 consists of 16 residues. CDR1 is LNHNV, CDR2 YYDKDF, per germline (reference sequence). J was trimmed by 6 bases and V by 4 bases; bases with no gene match: 9. Overall study results and limits: Researchers suggested that each seasonal influenza vaccination recruits few new T cells.

From the RT-PCR reads, TCRdb called clonotypes with MiXCR, one entry per CDR3 protein. The profile covers roughly 760,000 distinct CDR3 sequences, with 21% appearing a single time and about 9.4% taken by the ten largest. This clonotype was detected only a few times. Its antigen remains unknown. This clonotype originated in a man aged 45-65 years who received an inactivated influenza vaccine. Sample: PBMCs from blood, taken roughly 5 days after vaccination. This chain connects TRBV15 to TRBJ2-4, with 10 nucleotides matching TRBD1. The CDR3 DNA sequence: TGTGCCACCAGCAAGGGGGGACAGGGGAAGGGAAACATTCAGTACTTC. Translating gives CATSKGGQGKGNIQYF. The variable domain in full, with the rest retrieved from reference TRBV15 and TRBJ2-4, is DAMVIQNPRYQVTQFGKPVTLSCSQTLNHNVMYWYQQKSSQAPKLLFHYYDKDFNNEADTPDNFQSRRPNTSFCFLDIRSPGLGDTAMYLCATSKGGQGKGNIQYFGAGTRLSVL.